What follows is one T cell receptor (beta chain) and its context. This sample is drawn from a study of cytomegalovirus exposure and HLA in healthy donors. The V gene lost 2 bases and the J gene lost 6 bases, with 15 bases spanning the gap. The CDR3 contains 15 residues. Germline CDR1 and CDR2: SGHTA and FQGNSA. Amplification used 60 Vbeta primers and 13 Jbeta primers. Sequencing was performed with immunoSEQ multiplex PCR; in TCRdb, only in-frame clones are kept and a portion is missing. In the table there are about 140,000 clones, approximately 80% of which are singletons. This sequence was found in a male donor in good health and CMV-seronegative. The specimen was PBMCs. The rearrangement joins TRBV7-2 to TRBJ2-3; D might be TRBD1 (6 bases). CDR3 sequence (DNA): TGTGCCAGCAGCTTATTACAGGGCGGATGGGATACGCAGTATTTT. Protein sequence: CASSLLQGGWDTQYF. The variable domain in full, completed from reference TRBV7-2 and TRBJ2-3, reads GAGVSQSPSNKVTEKGKDVELRCDPISGHTALYWYRQSLGQGLEFLIYFQGNSAPDKSGLPSDRFSAERTGGSVSTLTIQRTQQEDSAVYLCASSLLQGGWDTQYFGPGTRLTVL.